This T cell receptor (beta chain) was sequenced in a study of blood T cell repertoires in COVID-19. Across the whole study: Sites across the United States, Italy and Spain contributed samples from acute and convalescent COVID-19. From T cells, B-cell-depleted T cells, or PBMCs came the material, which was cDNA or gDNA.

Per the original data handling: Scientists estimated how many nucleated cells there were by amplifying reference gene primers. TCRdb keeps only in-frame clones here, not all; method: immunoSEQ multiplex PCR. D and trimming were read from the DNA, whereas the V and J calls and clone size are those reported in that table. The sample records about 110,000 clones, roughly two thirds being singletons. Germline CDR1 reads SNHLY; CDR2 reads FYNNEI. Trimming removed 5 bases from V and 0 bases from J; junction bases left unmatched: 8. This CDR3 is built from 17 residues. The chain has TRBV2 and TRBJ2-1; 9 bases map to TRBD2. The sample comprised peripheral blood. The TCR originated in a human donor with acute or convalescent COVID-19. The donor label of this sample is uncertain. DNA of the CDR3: TGTGCCAGCAGTCCCTTAGCGGGGGCCTCCTCCTACAATGAGCAGTTCTTC. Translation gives CASSPLAGASSYNEQFF.